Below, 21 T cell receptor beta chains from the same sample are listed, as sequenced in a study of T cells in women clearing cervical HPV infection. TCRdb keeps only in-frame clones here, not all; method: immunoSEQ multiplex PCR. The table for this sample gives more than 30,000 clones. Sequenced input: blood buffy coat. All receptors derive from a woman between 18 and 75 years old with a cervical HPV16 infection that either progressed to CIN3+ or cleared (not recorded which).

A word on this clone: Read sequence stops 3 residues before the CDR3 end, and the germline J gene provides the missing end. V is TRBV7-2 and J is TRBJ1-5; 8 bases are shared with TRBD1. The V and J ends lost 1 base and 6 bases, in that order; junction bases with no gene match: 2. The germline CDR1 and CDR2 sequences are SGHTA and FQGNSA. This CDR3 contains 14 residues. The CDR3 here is CASSLEDRGQPQHF. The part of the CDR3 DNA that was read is TGTGCCAGCAGCTTAGAAGACAGGGGTCAGCCC.

This CDR3 reads CASSLNPRGQGNTIYF. CDR3 DNA (partial): TGCGCCAGCAGCTTAAATCCCAGGGGACAAGGAAACACC. V is TRBV5-1 and J is TRBJ1-3; the D gene is possibly TRBD1 (6 bases). The read stops 3 residues short of the end of the CDR3; the missing end is completed from the germline J gene. This CDR3 is 16 amino acids long. Germline CDR1 reads SGHRS; CDR2 reads YFSETQ. Trimming pared 2 bases from V and 4 bases from J, leaving 16 bases between. The full variable domain, its missing parts supplied by reference TRBV5-1 and TRBJ1-3, is KAGVTQTPRYLIKTRGQQVTLSCSPISGHRSVSWYQQTPGQGLQFLFEYFSETQRNKGNFPGRFSGRQFSNSRSEMNVSTLELGDSALYLCASSLNPRGQGNTIYFGEGSWLTVV.

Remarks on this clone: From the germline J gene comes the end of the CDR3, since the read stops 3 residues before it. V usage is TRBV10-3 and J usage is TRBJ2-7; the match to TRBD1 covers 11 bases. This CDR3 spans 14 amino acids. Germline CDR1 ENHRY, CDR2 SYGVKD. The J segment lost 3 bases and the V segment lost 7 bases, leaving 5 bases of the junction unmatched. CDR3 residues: CAITRTGGFYEQYF. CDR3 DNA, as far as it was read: TGTGCCATCACCCGGACAGGGGGCTTCTACGAG.

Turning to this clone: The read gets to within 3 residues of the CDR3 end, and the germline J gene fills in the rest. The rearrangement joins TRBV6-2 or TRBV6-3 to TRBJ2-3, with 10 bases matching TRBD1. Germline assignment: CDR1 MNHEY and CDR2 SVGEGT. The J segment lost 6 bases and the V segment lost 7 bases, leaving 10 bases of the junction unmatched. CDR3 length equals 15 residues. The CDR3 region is CASTETGGATDTQYF. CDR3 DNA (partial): TGTGCCAGCACCGAGACAGGGGGCGCAACCGATACG.

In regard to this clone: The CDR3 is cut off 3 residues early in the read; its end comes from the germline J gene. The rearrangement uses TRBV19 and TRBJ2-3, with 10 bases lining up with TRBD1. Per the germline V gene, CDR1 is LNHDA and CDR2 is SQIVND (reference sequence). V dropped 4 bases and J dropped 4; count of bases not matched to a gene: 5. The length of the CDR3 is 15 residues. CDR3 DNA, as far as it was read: TGTGCCAGTAGTAATGGACAGGGGGGTCCAGATACG. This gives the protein CASSNGQGGPDT. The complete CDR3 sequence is CASSNGQGGPDTQYF. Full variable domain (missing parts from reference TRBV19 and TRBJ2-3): DGGITQSPKYLFRKEGQNVTLSCEQNLNHDAMYWYRQDPGQGLRLIYYSQIVNDFQKGDIAEGYSVSREKKESFPLTVTSAQKNPTAFYLCASSNGQGGPDTQYFGPGTRLTVL.

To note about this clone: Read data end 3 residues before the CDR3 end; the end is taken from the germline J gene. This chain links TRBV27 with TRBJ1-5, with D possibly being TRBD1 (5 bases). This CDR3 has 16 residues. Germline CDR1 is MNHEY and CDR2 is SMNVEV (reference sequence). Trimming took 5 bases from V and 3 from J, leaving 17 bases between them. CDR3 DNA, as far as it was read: TGTGCCAGCAGTAAGGCCCAGTCCGGACACAATCAGCCC. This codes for CASSKAQSGHNQP. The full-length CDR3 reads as CASSKAQSGHNQPQHF.

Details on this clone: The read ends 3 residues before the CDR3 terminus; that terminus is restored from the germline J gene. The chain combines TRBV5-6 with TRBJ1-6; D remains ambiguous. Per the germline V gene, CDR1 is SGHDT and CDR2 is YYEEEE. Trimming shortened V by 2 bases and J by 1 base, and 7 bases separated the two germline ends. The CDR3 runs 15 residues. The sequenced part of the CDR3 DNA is TGTGCCAGCAGCTTAGGCGGTTCCTATAATTCACCC. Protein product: CASSLGGSYNSP. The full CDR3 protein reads CASSLGGSYNSPLHF.

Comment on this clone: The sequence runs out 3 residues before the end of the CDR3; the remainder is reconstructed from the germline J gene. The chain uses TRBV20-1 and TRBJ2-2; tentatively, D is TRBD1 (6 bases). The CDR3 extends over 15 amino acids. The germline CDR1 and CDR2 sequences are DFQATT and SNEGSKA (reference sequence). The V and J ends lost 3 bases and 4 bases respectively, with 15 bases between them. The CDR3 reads CSARRAGAGTGELFF. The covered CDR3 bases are TGCAGTGCTAGGAGGGCAGGGGCGGGCACCGGGGAG.

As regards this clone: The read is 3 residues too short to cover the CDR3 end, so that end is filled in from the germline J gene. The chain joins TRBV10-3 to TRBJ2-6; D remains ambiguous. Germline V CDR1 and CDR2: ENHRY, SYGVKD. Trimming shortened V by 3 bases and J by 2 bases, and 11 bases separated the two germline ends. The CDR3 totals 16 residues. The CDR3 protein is CAISDPGFTGANVLTF. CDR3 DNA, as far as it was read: TGTGCCATCAGTGACCCCGGGTTTACTGGGGCCAACGTC.

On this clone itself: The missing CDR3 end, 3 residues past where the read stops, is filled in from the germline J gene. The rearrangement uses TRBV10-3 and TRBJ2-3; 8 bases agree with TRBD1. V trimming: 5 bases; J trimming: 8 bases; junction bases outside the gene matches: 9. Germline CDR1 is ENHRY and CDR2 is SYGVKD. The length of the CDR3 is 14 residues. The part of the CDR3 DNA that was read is TGTGCCATCAGTTTGACAGGGGATTCGTTTACG. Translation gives CAISLTGDSFT. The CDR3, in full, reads CAISLTGDSFTQYF.

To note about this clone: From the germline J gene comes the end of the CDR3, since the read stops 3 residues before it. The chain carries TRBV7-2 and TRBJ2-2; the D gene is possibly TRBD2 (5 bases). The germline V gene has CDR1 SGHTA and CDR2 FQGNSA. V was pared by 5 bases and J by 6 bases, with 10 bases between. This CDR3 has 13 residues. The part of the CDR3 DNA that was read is TGTGCCAGCAGCCGAGACTATGCCGGGGAG. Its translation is CASSRDYAGE. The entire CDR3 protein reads CASSRDYAGELFF.

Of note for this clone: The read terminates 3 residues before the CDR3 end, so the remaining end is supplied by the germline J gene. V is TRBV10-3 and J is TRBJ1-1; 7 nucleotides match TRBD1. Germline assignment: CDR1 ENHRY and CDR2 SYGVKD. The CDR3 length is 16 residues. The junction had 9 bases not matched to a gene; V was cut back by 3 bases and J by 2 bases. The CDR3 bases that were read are TGTGCCATCAGTGATATTTCGAGGGGGCTTAACACTGAA. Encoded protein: CAISDISRGLNTE. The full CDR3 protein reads CAISDISRGLNTEAFF.

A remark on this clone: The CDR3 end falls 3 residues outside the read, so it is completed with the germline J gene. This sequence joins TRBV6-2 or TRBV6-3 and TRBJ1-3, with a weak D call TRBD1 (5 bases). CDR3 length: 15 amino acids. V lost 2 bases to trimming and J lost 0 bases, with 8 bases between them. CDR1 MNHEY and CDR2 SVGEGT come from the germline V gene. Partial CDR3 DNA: TGTGCCAGCAGTTACGGGGGGACCTCTGGAAACACC. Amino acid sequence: CASSYGGTSGNT. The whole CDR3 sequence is CASSYGGTSGNTIYF.

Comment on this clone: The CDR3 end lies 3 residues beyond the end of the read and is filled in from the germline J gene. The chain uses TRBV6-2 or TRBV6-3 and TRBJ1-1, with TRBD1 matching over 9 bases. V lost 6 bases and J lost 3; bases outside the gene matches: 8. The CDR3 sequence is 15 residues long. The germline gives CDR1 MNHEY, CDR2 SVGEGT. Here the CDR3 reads CASRPQTGGYTEAFF. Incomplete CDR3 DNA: TGTGCCAGCAGACCCCAGACAGGGGGGTACACTGAA.

The covered CDR3 bases are TGCGCCAGCCAGGGGGGCCCTAGCTACGAG. It yields the protein CASQGGPSYE. The whole CDR3 is CASQGGPSYEQYF. The V and J genes are TRBV4-1 and TRBJ2-7, with a weak D call TRBD1 (7 bases). The read ends 3 residues before the CDR3 terminus; that terminus is restored from the germline J gene. Germline V gives CDR1 MGHRA, CDR2 YSYEKL. The CDR3 extends over 13 amino acids. Trimming took off 8 bases at V and 3 bases at J, with 14 bases between the two ends.

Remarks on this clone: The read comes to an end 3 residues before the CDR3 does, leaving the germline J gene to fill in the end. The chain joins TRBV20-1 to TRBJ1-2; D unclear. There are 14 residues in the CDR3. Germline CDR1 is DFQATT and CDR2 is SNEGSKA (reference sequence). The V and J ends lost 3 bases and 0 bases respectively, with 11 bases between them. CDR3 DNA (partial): TGCAGTGCTAGTCCCCCTCGTGCTAACTATGGC. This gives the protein CSASPPRANYG. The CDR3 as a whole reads CSASPPRANYGYTF.

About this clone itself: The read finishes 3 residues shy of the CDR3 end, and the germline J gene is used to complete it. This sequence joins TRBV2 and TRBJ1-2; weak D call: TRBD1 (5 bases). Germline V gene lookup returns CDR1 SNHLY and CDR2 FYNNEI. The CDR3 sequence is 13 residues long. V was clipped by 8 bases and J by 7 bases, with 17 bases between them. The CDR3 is CASFRPRDAGYTF. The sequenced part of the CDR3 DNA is TGTGCCAGCTTCCGACCCAGGGATGCTGGC. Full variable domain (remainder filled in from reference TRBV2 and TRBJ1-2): EPEVTQTPSHQVTQMGQEVILRCVPISNHLYFYWYRQILGQKVEFLVSFYNNEISEKSEIFDDQFSVERPDGSNFTLKIRSTKLEDSAMYFCASFRPRDAGYTFGSGTRLTVV.

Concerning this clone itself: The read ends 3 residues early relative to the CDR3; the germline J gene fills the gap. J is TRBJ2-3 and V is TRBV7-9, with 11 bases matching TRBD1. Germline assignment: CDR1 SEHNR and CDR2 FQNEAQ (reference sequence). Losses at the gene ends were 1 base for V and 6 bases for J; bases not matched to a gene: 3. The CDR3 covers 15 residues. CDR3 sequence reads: CASSLGTGGADTQYF. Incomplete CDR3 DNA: TGTGCCAGCAGCTTAGGGACAGGGGGCGCCGATACG.

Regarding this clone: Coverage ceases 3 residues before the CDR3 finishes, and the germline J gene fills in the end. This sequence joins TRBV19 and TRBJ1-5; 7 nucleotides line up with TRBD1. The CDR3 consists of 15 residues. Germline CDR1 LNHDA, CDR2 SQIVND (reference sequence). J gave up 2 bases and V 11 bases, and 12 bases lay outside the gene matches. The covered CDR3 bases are TGTGCCCGGGTCGACAGGGCATTCGGCAATCAGCCC. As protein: CARVDRAFGNQP. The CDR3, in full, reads CARVDRAFGNQPQHF.

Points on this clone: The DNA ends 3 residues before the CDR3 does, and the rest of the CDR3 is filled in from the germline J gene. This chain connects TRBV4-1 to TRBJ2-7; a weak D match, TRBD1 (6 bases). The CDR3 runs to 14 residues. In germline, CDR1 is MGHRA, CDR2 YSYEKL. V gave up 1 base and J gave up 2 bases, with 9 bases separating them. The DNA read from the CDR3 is TGCGCCAGCAGCCAAGCAGGACAGACCTACGAG. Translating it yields CASSQAGQTYE. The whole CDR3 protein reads CASSQAGQTYEQYF.

The CDR3 DNA, read in part, is TGTGCCAGCTCACCCCGCGGGAGTGAC. This encodes CASSPRGSD. The CDR3 reads in full as CASSPRGSDYTF. The chain is built from TRBV18 and TRBJ1-2; D ambiguous. The read stops 3 residues short of the end of the CDR3; the missing end is completed from the germline J gene. The CDR3 covers 12 residues. Germline-derived CDR1 and CDR2 are KGHSH and LQKENI.